These T cell receptor beta chains were read from a single sample in a study of shared clonotypes between healthy human individuals. The assay was immunoSEQ multiplex PCR, and TCRdb's table has in-frame clones only and misses some. The sample records some 480,000 clones, 70% to 85% being singletons. Material for sequencing was PBMCs. These receptors were obtained from a middle-aged woman in good health. Some clones in this sample may be carry-over from other donors' samples. Both conserved end residues are part of each CDR3. A D gene is named only where the DNA matches it firmly. Clone size is stated in some rows and not others, as once, few, many or a class when expanded.

clone size,D gene,J gene,V gene,CDR3 protein,CDR3 DNA
NA,NA,TRBJ2-1,TRBV27,CASSFEGGWGEQFF,TGTGCCAGCAGTTTTGAGGGGGGGTGGGGTGAGCAGTTCTTC
NA,NA,TRBJ2-7,TRBV18,CASSPQGRYEQYF,TGTGCCAGCTCACCACAGGGGCGGTACGAGCAGTACTTC
NA,TRBD1,TRBJ1-3,TRBV30,CAWRRGGSGNTIYF,TGTGCCTGGCGTCGAGGGGGCTCCGGAAACACCATATATTTT
few,TRBD2,TRBJ2-5,TRBV4-1,CASSQVPGRDETQYF,TGCGCCAGCAGCCAAGTCCCCGGGAGGGATGAGACCCAGTACTTC
NA,NA,TRBJ2-7,TRBV5-1,CASSLAGGTVNMDEQYF,TGCGCCAGCAGCTTGGCCGGCGGGACAGTCAATATGGACGAGCAGTACTTC
NA,NA,TRBJ1-2,TRBV28,CASSLSSNYGYTF,TGTGCCAGCAGTTTATCGTCGAACTATGGCTACACCTTC
NA,TRBD1,TRBJ1-1,TRBV7-2,CASSSQTGGRPSRTEAFF,TGTGCCAGCAGCTCACAAACAGGGGGCAGACCAAGTAGGACTGAAGCTTTCTTT
NA,NA,TRBJ1-5,TRBV4-2,CASSQDGKPQHF,TGTGCCAGCAGCCAAGACGGAAAGCCCCAGCATTTT
NA,NA,TRBJ1-3,TRBV7-9,CASSLNPRQGKNTIYF,TGTGCCAGCAGCTTAAACCCTCGGCAGGGGAAAAACACCATATATTTT
NA,TRBD2,TRBJ2-1,TRBV7-8,CASSLGAVAGGWNEQFF,TGTGCCAGCAGCTTAGGGGCGGTAGCGGGAGGGTGGAATGAGCAGTTCTTC
NA,NA,TRBJ1-2,TRBV18,CASSPARGVGYTF,TGTGCCAGCTCACCAGCGCGGGGGGTTGGCTACACCTTC
many,TRBD2,TRBJ2-1,TRBV2,CASRSSGMYNEQFF,TGTGCCAGCAGGTCTAGCGGGATGTACAATGAGCAGTTCTTC
NA,NA,TRBJ2-3,TRBV4-2,CASSQELGSTDTQYF,TGTGCCAGCAGCCAAGAGTTAGGAAGCACAGATACGCAGTATTTT
few,TRBD2,TRBJ2-7,TRBV7-9,CASSFLAGRSLGNYEQYF,TGTGCCAGCAGCTTTTTAGCGGGACGAAGCCTAGGGAACTACGAGCAGTACTTC
once,NA,TRBJ2-5,TRBV27,CASSTRLGPFQETQYF,TGTGCCAGCAGTACCAGACTAGGGCCATTCCAAGAGACCCAGTACTTC
NA,TRBD2,TRBJ2-7,TRBV20-1,CSARATPGRHF,TGCAGTGCTAGAGCTACACCCGGGAGGCACTTC
NA,TRBD1,TRBJ1-2,TRBV6-1,CASSELGQGGANYGYTF,TGTGCCAGCAGTGAATTGGGACAGGGGGGCGCTAACTATGGCTACACCTTC
many,NA,TRBJ2-2,TRBV10-1,CASSERVGRSNTNTGELFF,TGCGCCAGCAGTGAGCGAGTCGGCCGATCAAACACGAACACCGGGGAGCTGTTTTTT
NA,TRBD1,TRBJ2-3,TRBV28,CASSRQGPMGTDTQYF,TGTGCCAGCAGTCGACAGGGGCCAATGGGCACAGATACGCAGTATTTT
NA,NA,TRBJ2-4,TRBV2,CASSALPGNIQYF,TGTGCCAGCAGTGCTTTACCTGGAAACATTCAGTACTTC
few,NA,TRBJ1-3,TRBV30,CARDSSSGNTIYF,TGTGCCCGGGATAGCTCCTCTGGAAACACCATATATTTT
few,NA,TRBJ1-2,TRBV5-4,CASSLDPQSSGYTF,TGTGCCAGCAGCTTGGACCCCCAGTCCAGTGGCTACACCTTC
NA,NA,TRBJ2-3,TRBV29-1,CSVEVPFGTQYF,TGCAGCGTTGAAGTACCCTTCGGTACGCAGTATTTT
NA,TRBD1,TRBJ1-4,TRBV28,CASKPGQGARSAEKLFF,TGTGCCAGCAAACCGGGACAGGGGGCGAGGAGTGCCGAAAAACTGTTTTTT
NA,NA,TRBJ1-4,TRBV4-1,CASSQVIGAGSNEKLFF,TGCGCCAGCAGCCAAGTCATTGGTGCAGGATCAAATGAAAAACTGTTTTTT
NA,TRBD1,TRBJ2-1,TRBV19,CASSIGQGEYNEQFF,TGTGCCAGTAGTATAGGACAGGGGGAATACAATGAGCAGTTCTTC
NA,TRBD1,TRBJ1-3,TRBV28,CASSPDRASGNTIYF,TGTGCCAGCAGTCCCGACAGGGCCTCTGGAAACACCATATATTTT
NA,NA,TRBJ2-2,TRBV30,CAWSASTVSGELFF,TGTGCCTGGAGTGCTTCCACAGTATCGGGGGAGCTGTTTTTT
NA,NA,TRBJ2-3,TRBV9,CASSPGRTDTQYF,TGTGCCAGCAGCCCGGGCAGAACAGATACGCAGTATTTT
NA,TRBD2,TRBJ2-3,TRBV11-2,CASSLLAGGSTDTQYF,TGTGCCAGCAGCCTACTAGCGGGAGGTAGCACAGATACGCAGTATTTT
NA,TRBD1,TRBJ2-7,TRBV5-8,CASSQPRDSFPYEQYF,TGTGCCAGCAGCCAACCCCGGGACAGCTTCCCCTACGAGCAGTACTTC
NA,TRBD2,TRBJ2-5,TRBV28,CASSLFSGRSQETQYF,TGTGCCAGCAGTTTATTTAGCGGGAGATCACAAGAGACCCAGTACTTC
NA,TRBD1,TRBJ1-1,TRBV7-2,CASRPGQGYAEAFF,TGTGCCAGCAGACCCGGACAGGGGTATGCTGAAGCTTTCTTT
NA,TRBD2,TRBJ2-3,TRBV15,CATSTSGVTDTQYF,TGTGCCACCAGCACTAGCGGGGTCACAGATACGCAGTATTTT
many,NA,TRBJ2-3,TRBV10-3,CAISKTGTDTDTQYF,TGTGCCATCAGTAAAACCGGGACGGACACAGATACGCAGTATTTT
NA,TRBD1,TRBJ1-2,TRBV30,CAWKGTGLRTNYGYTF,TGTGCCTGGAAGGGGACAGGGTTGAGGACGAACTATGGCTACACCTTC
few,NA,TRBJ1-4,TRBV4-2,CASSGAGPEGGSEKLFF,TGTGCCAGCAGCGGGGCAGGACCTGAGGGTGGAAGCGAAAAACTGTTTTTT
NA,TRBD1,TRBJ2-4,TRBV6-4,CASVCTRGQGVRGAKNIQYF,TGTGCCAGCGTATGTACTCGAGGACAGGGGGTTAGAGGAGCCAAAAACATTCAGTACTTC